Listed below are T cell receptor beta chains from one sample, sequenced in a study of blood T cell repertoires in COVID-19. Libraries were prepared by immunoSEQ multiplex PCR; TCRdb keeps only in-frame clonotypes and omits some of them. The data show approximately 190,000 clones, 87% seen once. The sample taken for sequencing was peripheral blood. The receptors here all came from a man in his sixties with active or convalescent COVID-19. The CDR3 runs from the conserved cysteine through the conserved F or W. The order of the fields is V gene, J gene, CDR3 protein.

>TRBV27|TRBJ2-3
CTTGVSTDTQYF
>TRBV30|TRBJ1-1
CAWSREGWTEAFF
>TRBV5-1|TRBJ2-5
CPSSLNGGAWETQYF
>TRBV5-4|TRBJ2-1
CASSFTSGGYNEQFF
>TRBV11-3|TRBJ2-1
CASSARGGGLGNRNEQFF
>TRBV30|TRBJ1-1
CAWSQTRNTEAFF
>TRBV9|TRBJ1-2
CASSVVDSPKGYTF
>TRBV11-2|TRBJ2-2
CASSFIGAGGTGELFF
>TRBV9|TRBJ2-5
CASSVSGQNQETQYF
>TRBV5-1|TRBJ1-2
CASSFSPGREVGYTF
>TRBV6-1|TRBJ2-2
CASSGPLTGISGELFF
>TRBV10-3|TRBJ1-2
CAISEHGEYGYTF
>TRBV9|TRBJ2-7
CASSVAPSGGAREQYF
>TRBV9|TRBJ1-1
CASSLSWTRDTEAFF
>TRBV11-3|TRBJ2-1
CASSQGQGSYNEQFF